This note documents a single TCR beta chain sequence. As yet, its antigen is unknown. Read sequence stops 3 residues before the CDR3 end, and the germline J gene provides the missing end. This entry belongs to a study of Tregs in tolerant kidney transplant recipients. Findings and caveats of the study: The small number of patients limits these findings pending further validation.

The nonmyeloablative bone marrow transplants came from related graft donors, with transient mixed chimerism. TCRdb keeps only in-frame clones here, not all; method: immunoSEQ multiplex PCR. Found here are some 30,000 clones; the top ten clones hold 1.8%. The germline V gene has CDR1 DFQATT and CDR2 SNEGSKA (reference sequence). The CDR3 covers 12 residues. Sequenced here: CD4+ T cells from blood (PBMCs), sampled 24 months after the transplant. This clonotype originated in a human patient who received a combined kidney and bone marrow transplant. The T cells may partly be graft donor cells. The chain joins TRBV20-1 to TRBJ1-2; D not resolved. CDR3 sequence: CSAPGGRRGYTF. Partial CDR3 DNA: TGCAGTGCCCCGGGCGGGCGACGCGGC.